Shown below are 27 T cell receptor beta chains from a single sample sequenced in a study of OX40 agonist ivuxolimab in advanced cancers. Using immunoSEQ multiplex PCR, the repertoire was profiled, and TCRdb retains in-frame clones only, with some absent. The sample lists some 58,000 clones, approximately 80% occurring once. The sample was CD4+ or CD8+ T cells sorted from blood, taken in a trial of the OX40 agonist ivuxolimab. Receptors originate from an adult with an advanced solid tumor such as melanoma, head and neck, liver or kidney cancer.

This clone was observed once. The chain uses TRBV4-3 and TRBJ2-3; 9 nucleotides agree with TRBD2. CDR1 is LGHNA and CDR2 is YSLEER in the germline V gene. The CDR3 spans 17 residues. Losses at the gene ends were 0 bases for V and 4 bases for J; bases not matched to a gene: 8. CDR3: CASSQEGAGGEADTQYF. The CDR3, as DNA: TGCGCCAGCAGCCAAGAAGGTGCGGGAGGGGAGGCAGATACGCAGTATTTT.

The V call is TRBV18, the J call TRBJ2-5; 7 bases line up with TRBD2. The J call is in doubt because the DNA end fits TRBJ2-7 better. Germline CDR1 is KGHSH and CDR2 is LQKENI. The CDR3 runs 16 residues. The CDR3 reads CASSPLQRGSSYEQYF. As DNA, the CDR3 is TGTGCCAGCTCACCTTTGCAGCGGGGAAGCTCCTACGAGCAGTACTTC.

This clone is labeled as medium-sized. The rearrangement uses TRBV2 and TRBJ1-2; the D is unclear. Trimming cost V 9 bases and J 8 bases, with 7 bases left between them. This CDR3 spans 9 amino acids. Germline loops: CDR1 SNHLY, CDR2 FYNNEI. The CDR3 region is CARSGGYTF. Written as DNA, the CDR3 is TGTGCCAGGTCCGGGGGCTACACCTTC.

This chain links TRBV7-2 with TRBJ1-1; 10 bases agree with TRBD1. CDR1 and CDR2 (germline): SGHTA, FQGNSA. The CDR3 sequence is 14 residues long. Losses at the gene ends were 5 bases for V and 7 bases for J; bases not matched to a gene: 7. In nucleotides, the CDR3 is TGTGCCAGCAGCCCGGGACAGGGGCAGGTTGAAGCTTTCTTT. Protein: CASSPGQGQVEAFF.

This rearrangement joins TRBV18 to TRBJ2-7, with TRBD1 as a possible D gene (5 bases). Deletions cut 2 bases from V and 3 bases from J, with 11 bases between. The CDR3 is made up of 14 amino acids. Germline values: CDR1 KGHSH, CDR2 LQKENI. Here the CDR3 reads CASSPSLGDYEQYF. The CDR3 DNA reads TGTGCCAGCTCACCATCGCTAGGGGACTACGAGCAGTACTTC.

The CDR3 bases are TGTGCCAGTAGTATCGCGGGACATTTTAACACTGAAGCTTTCTTT. This sequence encodes CASSIAGHFNTEAFF. The chain combines TRBV19 with TRBJ1-1; D possibly corresponds to TRBD1 (6 bases). V was shortened by 3 bases and J by 2 bases, with 13 bases between the two germline ends. Germline CDR1 LNHDA, CDR2 SQIVND (reference sequence). This CDR3 has 15 amino acids.

The rearrangement joins TRBV7-3 to TRBJ1-2, with TRBD1 identical over 12 bases. The V gene end was trimmed by 5 bases and the J gene end by 8 bases; junction bases not matched to a gene: 9. CDR3 length: 15 amino acids. CDR1 SGHTA and CDR2 FQGTGA come from the germline V gene. The CDR3 region is CASSAGQGAAEGYTF. CDR3 in DNA: TGTGCCAGCAGCGCGGGACAGGGGGCTGCGGAAGGCTACACCTTC.

This clone has only a few counts. This sequence joins TRBV7-9 and TRBJ2-2; TRBD2 is a possible D gene (6 bases). The CDR3 has 15 amino acids. The V end lost 5 bases, the J end lost 6 bases, and 16 bases lay between the germline ends. Germline CDR1 SEHNR, CDR2 FQNEAQ (reference sequence). Written as DNA, the CDR3 is TGTGCCAGCAGCCCGGGACTTCGTAGCGCCGGGGAGCTGTTTTTT. This translates into CASSPGLRSAGELFF.

The chain uses TRBV5-4 and TRBJ2-3; a weak D match, TRBD2 (5 bases). V was clipped by 2 bases and J by 2 bases, with 9 bases between them. Germline-derived CDR1 and CDR2 are SGHNT and YYREEE (reference sequence). This CDR3 spans 14 amino acids. The CDR3 here is CASSFYGNTDTQYF. In nucleotides, the CDR3 is TGTGCCAGCAGCTTTTACGGGAACACAGATACGCAGTATTTT.

The count of this clone is one. Written as DNA, the CDR3 is TGTGCCAGCAGCTTAGGTGGCAGCCCCAGCTCCTACAATGAGCAGTTCTTC. It translates to CASSLGGSPSSYNEQFF. This chain links TRBV7-9 with TRBJ2-1; unclear D gene. V was cut by 1 base and J by 0 bases, with 13 bases left in between. The length of the CDR3 is 17 residues. Per the germline V gene, CDR1 is SEHNR and CDR2 is FQNEAQ (reference sequence).

This clone was observed a few times. The chain carries TRBV13 and TRBJ2-7; 9 nucleotides agree with TRBD2. CDR3 size: 15 residues. Per the germline V gene, CDR1 is PRHDT and CDR2 is FYEKMQ (reference sequence). Trimming removed 5 bases from V and 6 bases from J; junction bases left unmatched: 11. For the CDR3, the DNA is TGTGCCAGCAGCCACCCGGGACTAGCAAAGCGCGAGCAGTACTTC. The encoded protein is CASSHPGLAKREQYF.

The J gene is TRBJ1-1, the V gene TRBV5-1; TRBD1 is a possible D gene (6 bases). This CDR3 region has 14 residues. The V and J ends lost 1 base and 4 bases respectively, with 11 bases between them. The germline V gene has CDR1 SGHRS and CDR2 YFSETQ. In nucleotides, the CDR3 is TGCGCCAGCAGCTTGTTACAGGGTAGCACTGAAGCTTTCTTT. Its protein product is CASSLLQGSTEAFF. The full variable domain, completed using reference TRBV5-1 and TRBJ1-1, is KAGVTQTPRYLIKTRGQQVTLSCSPISGHRSVSWYQQTPGQGLQFLFEYFSETQRNKGNFPGRFSGRQFSNSRSEMNVSTLELGDSALYLCASSLLQGSTEAFFGQGTRLTVV.

The V and J genes are TRBV5-6 and TRBJ1-5; tentative D call: TRBD1 (5 bases). CDR3 length: 12 amino acids. The germline gives CDR1 SGHDT, CDR2 YYEEEE. Between the trimmed V and J ends, which lost 5 bases and 5 bases, there was a span of 8 bases. CDR3 DNA sequence: TGTGCCAGCAGGGTGGGGGATCAGCCCCAGCATTTT. Translating it yields CASRVGDQPQHF.

This clone was detected only once. V usage is TRBV5-1 and J usage is TRBJ2-1; the D gene is possibly TRBD2 (5 bases). Trimming took 1 base from V and 9 from J, leaving 11 bases between them. Looked up from germline, CDR1 is SGHRS and CDR2 is YFSETQ. There are 13 residues in the CDR3. The CDR3 DNA reads as TGCGCCAGCAGCTTGAGCCTAGCTGGTGAGCAGTTCTTC. It encodes CASSLSLAGEQFF. Full variable domain (rest looked up from reference TRBV5-1 and TRBJ2-1): KAGVTQTPRYLIKTRGQQVTLSCSPISGHRSVSWYQQTPGQGLQFLFEYFSETQRNKGNFPGRFSGRQFSNSRSEMNVSTLELGDSALYLCASSLSLAGEQFFGPGTRLTVL.

The table lists this clone with many counts. The J gene is TRBJ2-2, the V gene TRBV27, with D perhaps TRBD2 (6 bases). The CDR3 is 14 amino acids. Germline CDR1 reads MNHEY; CDR2 reads SMNVEV (reference sequence). Trimming took off 7 bases at V and 5 bases at J, with 14 bases between the two ends. Written as DNA, the CDR3 is TGTGCCAGCAACCTTACGGGGGAGACCGGGGAGCTGTTTTTT. It is translated as CASNLTGETGELFF.

The V call is TRBV5-1, the J call TRBJ2-6; D unresolved. This CDR3 has 15 residues. Germline-derived CDR1 and CDR2 are SGHRS and YFSETQ. V lost 0 bases and J 10 bases, leaving 14 bases between the germline ends. CDR3 sequence (DNA): TGCGCCAGCAGCTTGGCGGTCGGCCGTTTAAACGTCCTGACTTTC. Translating gives CASSLAVGRLNVLTF.

In nucleotides, the CDR3 is TGTGCCAGCAGTCCAGCGACAGGGTTGGATGAGCAGTTCTTC. Translation: CASSPATGLDEQFF. V usage is TRBV27 and J usage is TRBJ2-1, with 7 bases identical to TRBD1. The CDR3 is made up of 14 amino acids. The ends lost 5 bases at V and 8 bases at J; junction bases unmatched: 9. Germline V gene lookup returns CDR1 MNHEY and CDR2 SMNVEV (reference sequence).

This rearrangement joins TRBV6-4 to TRBJ2-5; 9 nucleotides line up with TRBD1. CDR3 length: 13 amino acids. With V trimmed by 11 bases and J by 0 bases, 4 bases remained unmatched. Germline CDR1 MRHNA, CDR2 SNTAGT. CDR3 region: CAGGQGHQETQYF. CDR3 in DNA: TGTGCCGGGGGACAGGGTCACCAAGAGACCCAGTACTTC.

V usage is TRBV30 and J usage is TRBJ1-1; maybe TRBD1 (6 bases). Germline V gene sequence: CDR1 GTSNPN, CDR2 SVGIG (reference sequence). V shed 2 bases and J shed 2 bases, with 12 bases lying between them. The CDR3 is 14 residues long. The CDR3 region has the DNA TGTGCCTGGAGTACATACAGGGATAACACTGAAGCTTTCTTT. Its protein product is CAWSTYRDNTEAFF.

The CDR3 here is CASKARTENQPQHF. DNA of the CDR3: TGTGCCAGCAAAGCCCGGACCGAGAATCAGCCCCAGCATTTT. The chain links TRBV2 to TRBJ1-5; D not certain. The ends were cut back, 7 bases at V and 4 bases at J, with 14 bases in the middle. This CDR3 is 14 amino acids long. CDR1 and CDR2 from the germline V gene are SNHLY and FYNNEI.

J is TRBJ1-1 and V is TRBV18; 9 bases fit TRBD1. The trim removed 3 bases at V and 6 bases at J, leaving 5 bases unmatched. The germline V gene encodes CDR1 KGHSH and CDR2 LQKENI. The CDR3 contains 14 residues. CDR3 in DNA: TGTGCCAGCTCACCTAGACAGGGGGAGGCTGAAGCTTTCTTT. Translated: CASSPRQGEAEAFF.

V is TRBV25-1 and J is TRBJ2-3; 8 bases match TRBD1. This CDR3 is 15 amino acids long. The V and J ends lost 3 bases and 4 bases, in that order; junction bases with no gene match: 6. Germline lookup yields CDR1 MGHDK and CDR2 SYGVNS. The CDR3, as DNA: TGTGCCAGCAGTGACAGGGGGCGAGAAGCAGATACGCAGTATTTT. Translation gives CASSDRGREADTQYF.

This sequence joins TRBV5-6 and TRBJ2-7; 11 positions match TRBD2. Germline V gene data show CDR1 as SGHDT and CDR2 as YYEEEE. The CDR3 contains 15 residues. V lost 1 base and J lost 5; bases outside the gene matches: 5. Here the CDR3 DNA reads TGTGCCAGCAGCTTGAGGCTAGCGGGAGGCAACGAGCAGTACTTC. Its translation: CASSLRLAGGNEQYF.

The chain combines TRBV5-6 with TRBJ2-1; 14 nucleotides line up with TRBD2. The CDR3 has 15 amino acids. The germline CDR1 and CDR2 sequences are SGHDT and YYEEEE. V lost 4 bases, J lost 11 bases, and 8 bases stayed unmatched. The CDR3 bases are TGTGCCAGCAGCCTGGGACTAGCGGGAGTAAATAAGCAGTTCTTC. Protein product: CASSLGLAGVNKQFF.

The rearrangement uses TRBV19 and TRBJ2-1, with 11 bases that match TRBD2. Germline V gene lookup returns CDR1 LNHDA and CDR2 SQIVND (reference sequence). Trimming removed 8 bases from V and 8 bases from J; junction bases left unmatched: 5. This CDR3 is 13 amino acids long. For the CDR3, the DNA is TGTGCCAGTGTTACTAGCGGGAGCGATGAGCAGTTCTTC. This translates into CASVTSGSDEQFF.

The table lists this clone with a count of one. This chain links TRBV5-1 with TRBJ1-2; possible D gene TRBD1, 5 bases. The V end was cut by 3 bases, the J end by 4 bases, with 16 bases between. The CDR3 length is 15 residues. Germline V lookup: CDR1 SGHRS, CDR2 YFSETQ. The CDR3 loop reads CASSSGRGDLYGYTF. The CDR3 coding sequence is TGCGCCAGCAGCTCGGGGAGGGGCGATCTCTATGGCTACACCTTC.

CDR3 protein: CASSPGTGNEKLFF. CDR3 in DNA: TGTGCCAGCAGCCCCGGGACAGGGAATGAAAAACTGTTTTTT. The chain couples TRBV7-9 to TRBJ1-4; 9 positions match TRBD1. This CDR3 is 14 amino acids long. Unmatched junction bases numbered 3, after V lost 5 bases and J lost 5 bases. CDR1 and CDR2 from the germline V gene are SEHNR and FQNEAQ (reference sequence).